A single sample gave rise to the 19 T cell receptor beta chains below, sequenced in a study of T cell changes during pregnancy in multiple sclerosis. Assay: immunoSEQ multiplex PCR; the TCRdb copy retains only in-frame clones and omits some. The sample consists of 55,000 to 65,000 clones, 93% of them appearing once. Specimen: CD8+ T cells from peripheral blood mononuclear cells, collected in the third trimester of pregnancy. Source of these receptors: a female donor with multiple sclerosis, enrolled in a pregnancy study.

The rearrangement uses TRBV7-3 and TRBJ1-1; tentatively, D is TRBD1 (6 bases). The length of the CDR3 is 13 residues. V dropped 6 bases and J dropped 6 bases, with 14 bases sitting between them. Germline-derived CDR1 and CDR2 are SGHTA and FQGTGA. CDR3 region: CASSLTGGSEAFF. As DNA, the CDR3 is TGTGCCAGCAGTCTCACGGGGGGCTCTGAAGCTTTCTTT.

The chain carries TRBV2 and TRBJ1-1, with D unresolved. Germline lookup yields CDR1 SNHLY and CDR2 FYNNEI. V lost 3 bases and J lost 11, with 13 bases in between. The CDR3 is 12 residues long. This CDR3 reads CASSEGRILAFF. CDR3 coding DNA: TGTGCCAGCAGTGAGGGCCGGATTTTGGCTTTCTTT.

The V and J genes are TRBV19 and TRBJ2-2; the match to TRBD2 covers 13 bases. Germline V gene lookup returns CDR1 LNHDA and CDR2 SQIVND (reference sequence). With 3 bases clipped from V and 6 bases from J, the junction kept 13 bases outside the gene matches. The length of the CDR3 is 19 residues. CDR3 coding DNA: TGTGCCAGTAGTATTGGGGACAGGACTAGCGGGAGAATCGCCGGGGAGCTGTTTTTT. The encoded protein is CASSIGDRTSGRIAGELFF.

The V gene is TRBV7-8, the J gene TRBJ2-5; TRBD1 aligns across 8 bases. V lost 1 base to trimming and J lost 5 bases; unmatched junction nucleotides: 9. Germline V CDR1 and CDR2: SGHVS, FQNEAQ. This CDR3 has 16 residues. In DNA form, the CDR3 reads TGTGCCAGCAGCTTAGTCGGGACAGGAAGGTCTGAGACCCAGTACTTC. It codes for CASSLVGTGRSETQYF.

V usage is TRBV27 and J usage is TRBJ2-3, with D possibly TRBD2 on 5 matching bases. This CDR3 is built from 15 residues. V shed 2 bases and J shed 5 bases, with 14 bases lying between them. Germline values: CDR1 MNHEY, CDR2 SMNVEV (reference sequence). The chain's CDR3 is CASSLGVRAEDTQYF. CDR3 DNA: TGTGCCAGCAGTTTAGGGGTTAGAGCGGAAGATACGCAGTATTTT.

The CDR3 region has the DNA TGTGCCAGTAGCCCCTCGGCGGCTGAGCAGTTCTTC. Amino acid sequence: CASSPSAAEQFF. This rearrangement joins TRBV19 to TRBJ2-1, with no clear D. V lost 6 bases to trimming and J lost 9 bases, with 12 bases between them. The CDR3 covers 12 residues. Germline V gene data show CDR1 as LNHDA and CDR2 as SQIVND (reference sequence).

The gene calls are TRBV2 and TRBJ2-1, with 10 positions matching TRBD2. V was clipped by 8 bases and J by 3 bases; unmatched bases: 4. The CDR3 loop spans 14 amino acids. Germline assignment: CDR1 SNHLY and CDR2 FYNNEI. The CDR3 nucleotides read TGTGCCAGCCGGGTAGCGGGAGGCTACAATGAGCAGTTCTTC. Residues: CASRVAGGYNEQFF.

The chain uses TRBV4-1 and TRBJ2-7; 13 positions match TRBD2. CDR1 and CDR2 (germline): MGHRA, YSYEKL. The CDR3 has 15 residues. V shed 1 base, J shed 5 bases, and the junction held 2 bases outside the gene matches. The chain's CDR3 is CASSQVGLAGDEQYF. As DNA, the CDR3 is TGCGCCAGCAGCCAAGTCGGACTAGCGGGAGACGAGCAGTACTTC.

CDR3: CASSLKDRTESGELFF. The CDR3 DNA follows: TGTGCCAGCAGCTTAAAGGACAGGACAGAATCCGGGGAGCTGTTTTTT. This chain connects TRBV7-9 to TRBJ2-2; TRBD1 aligns across 7 bases. The CDR3 is made up of 16 amino acids. Trimming took 2 bases from V and 6 from J; bases not matched to a gene: 9. Per the germline V gene, CDR1 is SEHNR and CDR2 is FQNEAQ (reference sequence).

The chain has TRBV27 and TRBJ2-2; 11 nucleotides line up with TRBD2. Trimming took 4 bases from V and 5 from J; bases not matched to a gene: 0. The CDR3 runs 14 residues. The germline V gene has CDR1 MNHEY and CDR2 SMNVEV (reference sequence). Here the CDR3 DNA reads TGTGCCAGCAGTTGGACTAGCGGGACCGGGGAGCTGTTTTTT. Translation gives CASSWTSGTGELFF.

This sequence joins TRBV15 and TRBJ2-1; 12 positions agree with TRBD2. Germline V gene data show CDR1 as LNHNV and CDR2 as YYDKDF (reference sequence). Unmatched junction bases numbered 6, after V lost 1 base and J lost 2 bases. The CDR3 totals 18 residues. The CDR3 nucleotides read TGTGCCACCAGCAGAGGGACTAGCGGGGTAGGACCCTACAATGAGCAGTTCTTC. Translation: CATSRGTSGVGPYNEQFF.

The chain uses TRBV29-1 and TRBJ1-1, with D maybe TRBD1 (5 bases). V dropped 4 bases and J dropped 11 bases, with 17 bases sitting between them. Germline V gives CDR1 SQVTM, CDR2 ANQGSEA. The length of the CDR3 is 12 residues. CDR3 sequence (DNA): TGCAGCGTTGGGTTGGGGGGGGTCAGGGCTTTCTTT. Protein product: CSVGLGGVRAFF. Based on the CDR3 plus reference TRBV29-1 and TRBJ1-1, the full variable domain is SAVISQKPSRDICQRGTSLTIQCQVDSQVTMMFWYRQQPGQSLTLIATANQGSEATYESGFVIDKFPISRPNLTFSTLTVSNMSPEDSSIYLCSVGLGGVRAFFGQGTRLTVV.

The chain uses TRBV2 and TRBJ2-1; maybe TRBD2 (6 bases). The germline CDR1 and CDR2 sequences are SNHLY and FYNNEI. The CDR3 is made up of 12 amino acids. With 6 bases removed from V and 8 bases from J, the gap between germline ends came to 11 bases. CDR3 sequence (DNA): TGTGCCAGCAGCAGAGGCGGGGATGAGCAGTTCTTC. Translating it yields CASSRGGDEQFF.

This sequence joins TRBV11-2 and TRBJ1-1, with D possibly matching TRBD1 (6 bases). With 1 base removed from V and 0 bases from J, the gap between germline ends came to 15 bases. The CDR3 loop spans 17 amino acids. The germline gives CDR1 SGHAT, CDR2 FQNNGV. The CDR3 DNA is TGTGCCAGCAGCTTAGCCACCCCAGGGGACATGAACACTGAAGCTTTCTTT. Translated, it gives CASSLATPGDMNTEAFF.

V usage is TRBV7-9 and J usage is TRBJ1-5, with unresolved D. Germline loops: CDR1 SEHNR, CDR2 FQNEAQ (reference sequence). The CDR3 runs 14 residues. V lost 3 bases and J lost 3, with 9 bases in between. As DNA, the CDR3 is TGTGCCAGCAGCTTTGCGGGAGTCAATCAGCCCCAGCATTTT. This sequence encodes CASSFAGVNQPQHF.

The V call is TRBV27, the J call TRBJ2-1; 7 bases are shared with TRBD2. V shed 5 bases and J 4 bases; nucleotides not matched to a gene: 11. Germline V gene data show CDR1 as MNHEY and CDR2 as SMNVEV (reference sequence). The CDR3 has 16 amino acids. The CDR3 is CASSPPTGEGYNEQFF. DNA for the CDR3: TGTGCCAGCAGTCCCCCCACGGGGGAGGGATACAATGAGCAGTTCTTC.

The J gene is TRBJ1-4, the V gene TRBV27; D is undetermined. Looked up from germline, CDR1 is MNHEY and CDR2 is SMNVEV (reference sequence). The V gene lost 2 bases and the J gene lost 0 bases, with 7 bases spanning the gap. The CDR3 totals 15 residues. CDR3 coding DNA: TGTGCCAGCAGTTTAAGTACAGCAACTAATGAAAAACTGTTTTTT. Its translation is CASSLSTATNEKLFF. Complete variable domain (other parts from reference TRBV27 and TRBJ1-4): EAQVTQNPRYLITVTGKKLTVTCSQNMNHEYMSWYRQDPGLGLRQIYYSMNVEVTDKGDVPEGYKVSRKEKRNFPLILESPSPNQTSLYFCASSLSTATNEKLFFGSGTQLSVL.

This sequence joins TRBV5-4 and TRBJ2-7; no clear D gene. In germline, CDR1 is SGHNT, CDR2 YYREEE (reference sequence). Trimming took off 6 bases at V and 0 bases at J, with 10 bases between the two ends. The CDR3 runs to 13 residues. The CDR3 region has the DNA TGTGCCAGCAACGTGTGGAGCTCCTACGAGCAGTACTTC. It translates to CASNVWSSYEQYF.

This chain joins TRBV7-3 and TRBJ2-7; 8 bases fit TRBD1. Germline CDR1 reads SGHTA; CDR2 reads FQGTGA. This CDR3 comprises 15 residues. V was pared by 5 bases and J by 1 base, with 7 bases of the junction left unmatched. CDR3 sequence: CASSPQTGESYEQYF. The CDR3 DNA sequence: TGTGCCAGCAGCCCACAGACAGGGGAATCCTACGAGCAGTACTTC.